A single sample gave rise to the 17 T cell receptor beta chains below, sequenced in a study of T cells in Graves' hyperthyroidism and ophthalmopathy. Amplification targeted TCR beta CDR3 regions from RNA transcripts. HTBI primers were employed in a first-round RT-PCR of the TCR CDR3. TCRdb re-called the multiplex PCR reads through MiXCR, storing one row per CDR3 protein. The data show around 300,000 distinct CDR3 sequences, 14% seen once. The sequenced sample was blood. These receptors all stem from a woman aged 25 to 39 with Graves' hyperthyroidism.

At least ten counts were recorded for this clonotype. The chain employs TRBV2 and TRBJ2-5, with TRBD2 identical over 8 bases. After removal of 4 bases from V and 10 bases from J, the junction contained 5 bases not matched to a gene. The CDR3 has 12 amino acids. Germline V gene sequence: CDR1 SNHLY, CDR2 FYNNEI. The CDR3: CASSGLAKFQYF. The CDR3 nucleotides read TGTGCCAGCAGTGGACTAGCGAAATTCCAGTACTTC. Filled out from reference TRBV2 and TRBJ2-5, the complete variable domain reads EPEVTQTPSHQVTQMGQEVILRCVPISNHLYFYWYRQILGQKVEFLVSFYNNEISEKSEIFDDQFSVERPDGSNFTLKIRSTKLEDSAMYFCASSGLAKFQYFGPGTRLLVL.

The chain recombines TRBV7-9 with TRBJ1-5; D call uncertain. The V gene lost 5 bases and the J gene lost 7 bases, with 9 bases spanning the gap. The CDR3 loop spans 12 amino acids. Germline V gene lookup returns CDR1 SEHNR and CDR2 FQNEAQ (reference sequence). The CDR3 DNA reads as TGTGCCAGCAGCACCGCTGGACAGCCCCAGCATTTT. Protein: CASSTAGQPQHF.

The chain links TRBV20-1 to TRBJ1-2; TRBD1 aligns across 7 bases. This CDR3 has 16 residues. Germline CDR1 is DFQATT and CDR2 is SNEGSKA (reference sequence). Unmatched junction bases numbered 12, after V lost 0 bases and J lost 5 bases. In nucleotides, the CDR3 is TGCAGTGCTAGAGATCTTGGTGGGGACAGAAGATATGGCTACACCTTC. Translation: CSARDLGGDRRYGYTF.

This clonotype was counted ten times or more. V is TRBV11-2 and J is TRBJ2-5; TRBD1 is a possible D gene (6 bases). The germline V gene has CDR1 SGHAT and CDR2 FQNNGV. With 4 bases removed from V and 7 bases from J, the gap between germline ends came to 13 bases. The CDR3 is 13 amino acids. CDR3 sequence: CASSSWTETTQYF. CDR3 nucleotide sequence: TGTGCCAGCAGCTCTTGGACAGAAACGACCCAGTACTTC.

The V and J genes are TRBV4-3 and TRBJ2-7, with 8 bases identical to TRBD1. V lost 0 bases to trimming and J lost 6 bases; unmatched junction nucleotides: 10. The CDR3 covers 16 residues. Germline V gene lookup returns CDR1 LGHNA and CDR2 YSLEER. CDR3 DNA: TGCGCCAGCAGCCAAGATGCGGGACAGGTACCTAGCGAGCAGTACTTC. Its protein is CASSQDAGQVPSEQYF.

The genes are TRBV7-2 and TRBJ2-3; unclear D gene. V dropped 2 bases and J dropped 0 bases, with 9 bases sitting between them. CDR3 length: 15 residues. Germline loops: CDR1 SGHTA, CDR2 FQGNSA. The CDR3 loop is CASSLYLGSTDTQYF. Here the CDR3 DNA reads TGTGCCAGCAGCTTATATCTCGGGAGCACAGATACGCAGTATTTT.

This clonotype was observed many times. The CDR3 loop is CASSFARTGGTEAFF. The CDR3 DNA is TGTGCCAGCAGCTTTGCTAGGACAGGGGGCACTGAAGCTTTCTTT. The chain has TRBV7-9 and TRBJ1-1; 10 positions match TRBD1. The germline CDR1 and CDR2 sequences are SEHNR and FQNEAQ (reference sequence). The ends lost 3 bases at V and 4 bases at J; junction bases unmatched: 5. The CDR3 is made up of 15 amino acids.

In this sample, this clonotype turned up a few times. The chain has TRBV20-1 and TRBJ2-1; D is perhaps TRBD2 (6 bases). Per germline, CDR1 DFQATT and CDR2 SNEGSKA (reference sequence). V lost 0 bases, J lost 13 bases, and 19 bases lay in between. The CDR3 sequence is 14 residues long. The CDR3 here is CSARDLRELLSQFF. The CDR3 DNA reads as TGCAGTGCTAGAGATTTACGGGAGCTTTTATCTCAGTTCTTC.

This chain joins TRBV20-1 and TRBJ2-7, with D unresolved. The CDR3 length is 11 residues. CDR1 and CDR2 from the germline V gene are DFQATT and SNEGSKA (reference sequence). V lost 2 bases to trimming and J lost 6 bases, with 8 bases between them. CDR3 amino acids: CSARSSAEQYF. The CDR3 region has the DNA TGCAGTGCTAGAAGTAGTGCCGAGCAGTACTTC.

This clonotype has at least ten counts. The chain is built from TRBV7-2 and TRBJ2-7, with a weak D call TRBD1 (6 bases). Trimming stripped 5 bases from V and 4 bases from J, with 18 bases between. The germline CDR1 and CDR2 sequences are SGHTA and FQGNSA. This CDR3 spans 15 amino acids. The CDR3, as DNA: TGTGCCAGCAGCAGCACAGGGTTTCCACGTTACGAGCAGTACTTC. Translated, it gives CASSSTGFPRYEQYF.

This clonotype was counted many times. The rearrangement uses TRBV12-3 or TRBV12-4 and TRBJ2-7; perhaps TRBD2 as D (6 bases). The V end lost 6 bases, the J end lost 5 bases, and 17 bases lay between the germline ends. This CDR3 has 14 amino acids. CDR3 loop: CASRVRRASHEQYF. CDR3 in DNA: TGTGCCAGCAGAGTTCGGAGGGCGTCCCACGAGCAGTACTTC.

The CDR3 sequence: CASSRGSGNTIYF. CDR3 DNA: TGTGCCAGTAGCAGGGGGTCTGGAAACACCATATATTTT. The gene calls are TRBV19 and TRBJ1-3, with 7 nucleotides matching TRBD1. CDR1 and CDR2 from the germline V gene are LNHDA and SQIVND (reference sequence). The CDR3 consists of 13 residues. V was clipped by 6 bases and J by 1 base; unmatched bases: 0.

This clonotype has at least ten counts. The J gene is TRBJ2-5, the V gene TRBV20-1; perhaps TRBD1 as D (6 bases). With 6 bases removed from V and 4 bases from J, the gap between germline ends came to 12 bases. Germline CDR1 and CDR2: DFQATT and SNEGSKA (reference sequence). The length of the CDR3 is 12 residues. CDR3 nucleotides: TGCAGTGCGCGGAGAGGGGGAGAGACCCAGTACTTC. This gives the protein CSARRGGETQYF.

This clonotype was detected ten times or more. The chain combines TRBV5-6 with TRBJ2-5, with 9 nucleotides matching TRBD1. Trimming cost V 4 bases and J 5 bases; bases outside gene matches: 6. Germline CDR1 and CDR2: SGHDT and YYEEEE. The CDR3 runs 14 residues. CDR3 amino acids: CASSATGGRETQYF. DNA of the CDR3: TGTGCCAGCAGCGCTACAGGGGGCAGGGAGACCCAGTACTTC.

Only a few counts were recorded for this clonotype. The CDR3 sequence is CASHQGSYEQYF. The CDR3, as DNA: TGTGCCAGCCACCAGGGCTCCTACGAGCAGTACTTC. The chain employs TRBV28 and TRBJ2-7, with TRBD1 as a possible D gene (5 bases). V was cut by 8 bases and J by 0 bases, with 8 bases left in between. CDR3 size: 12 residues. In germline, CDR1 is MDHEN, CDR2 SYDVKM.

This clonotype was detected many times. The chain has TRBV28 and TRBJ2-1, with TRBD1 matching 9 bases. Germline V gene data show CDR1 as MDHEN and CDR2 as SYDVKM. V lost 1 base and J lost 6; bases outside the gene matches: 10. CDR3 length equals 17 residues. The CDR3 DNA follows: TGTGCCAGCAGTTTATCCCCTTGGAGACAGGGGGGCAATGAGCAGTTCTTC. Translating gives CASSLSPWRQGGNEQFF.

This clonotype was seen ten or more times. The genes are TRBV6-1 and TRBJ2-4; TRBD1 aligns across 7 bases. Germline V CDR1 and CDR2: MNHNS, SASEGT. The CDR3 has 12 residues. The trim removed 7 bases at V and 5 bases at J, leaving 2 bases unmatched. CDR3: CASTGQENIQYF. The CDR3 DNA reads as TGTGCCAGCACAGGACAGGAAAACATTCAGTACTTC.